This TCR beta chain was recorded in a study of blood T cell repertoires in COVID-19 (TCRdb year 2020). With regard to the full study: The collaborator samples originated in the United States, Italy and Spain and spanned the acute and convalescent phases of COVID-19. The prospective study material was composed of cDNA or gDNA derived from T cells, B-cell-depleted T cells, or PBMCs. Nearly every sample came with metadata listing a de-identified subject ID, COVID-19 status, age in years and sex. The repertoires were made available in a free public database intended to serve as a resource for research on the immune response to SARS-CoV-2. Where available, HLA class I and class II types were taken from metadata supplied by the sample provider and were not determined by assay-based typing. The samples were drawn from two sources: the first 160 participants of the ongoing ImmuneRACE study, and 950 to 1,500 subjects contributed by 6 global collaborators. Subjects who had been exposed to COVID-19, were actively infected with it, or had recovered from it provided the deeply sampled blood TCRbeta repertoires that made up the dataset. General conclusions and limits of the study: Clinical and demographic metadata were provided uncurated, with the amount varying by source and participant.

The CDR3 runs 13 amino acids, cysteine and phenylalanine included. The entry retains the CDR3 DNA only, 39 bases that are in frame from base 1. Reading the germline V gene gives CDR1 KGHSH and CDR2 LQKENI. V lost 4 bases and J lost 1 base; the stretch between them is 7 bases long. TCRbeta CDR3 regions were amplified from genomic DNA using the immunoSEQ Assay, a bias-controlled multiplex PCR. Per the authors' processing: Within the assay, amplification of reference gene primers was used to estimate how many nucleated cells each sample contained. To quantify the absolute abundance of each unique TCRbeta CDR3 rearrangement, sequence reads were collapsed and filtered. For each sample, productive Simpson clonality was calculated as the square root of Simpson's diversity index across productive rearrangements. As stored in TCRdb, this immuneACCESS dataset retains in-frame rearrangements with V and J assigned. A fraction of the clones does not appear; measured against another copy, unresolved V genes explain less than half of the discrepancy, and the remainder lacks a known reason. The V and J calls and clone size were taken over from that table, and D and trimming were inferred from the DNA. Across this sample there are more than 300,000 clones, with roughly 90% seen only once. Less than 4% of the sample is in the top ten clones.

Participants in the prospective study were enrolled through a virtual design, were aged about 18 to 89 years, and lived in roughly 25 United States geographic areas. To assign participants to cohorts, the prospective study relied on clinical history that participants themselves reported in a screening survey and a study questionnaire. Exposed participants were defined as having been in contact with someone with a PCR-confirmed or clinician-diagnosed COVID-19 case within 2 weeks of study entry. Each participant in the prospective study had whole blood, serum and a nasopharyngeal or oropharyngeal swab collected by mobile phlebotomists. Participants in the prospective study had the option to provide additional blood draws and questionnaires over a roughly 2-month period. Prospective study blood samples were shipped either frozen or at room temperature before DNA extraction. As concerns this clone: This receptor's antigen is unknown. Base qualities are not provided; no much larger clone lies one nucleotide away.

The source is a woman aged 25 to 45 who had been exposed to COVID-19. The rearranged chain carries TRBV18 and TRBJ1-1; the D gene is possibly TRBD1, with 5 bases matching. Sequenced input: PBMCs or T cells enriched from blood (not recorded which). The sequenced DNA is TGTGCCAGCTCACTTACAGGGAACACTGAAGCTTTCTTT. The encoded protein is CASSLTGNTEAFF.